This T cell receptor (beta chain) originates from a study of PD-1 blockade in classical Hodgkin lymphoma. In regard to this clone: Its specificity is not known.

Per germline, CDR1 WNHNN and CDR2 SYGVQD (reference sequence). The CDR3 spans 12 residues. With 10 bases removed from V and 5 bases from J, the gap between germline ends came to 11 bases. The method was immunoSEQ multiplex PCR; TCRdb's version includes in-frame clones alone and lacks a portion of them. The sample records under 20,000 clones, approximately 80% being singletons. General observations from the study: The study reported lower baseline TCR diversity in newly diagnosed patients than in healthy donors. Diversity in CD4+ TCRs, unlike that measured in CD8+ TCRs, had risen significantly by C4D1. Individuals who commenced nivolumab within less than 1 year of ASCT were excluded. The authors have not defined what causes the repertoire differences, possibly disease activity or prior therapy.

Specified time point: cycle 4 day 1 (C4D1), after more than five weeks of nivolumab. Each patient's relapse followed autologous stem cell transplantation, and brentuximab vedotin exposure varied. This specimen consisted of peripheral blood mononuclear cells (PBMCs), obtained before the fourth cycle of nivolumab. The rearrangement joins TRBV10-1 to TRBJ2-2; D remains unclear. The source is a human donor with classical Hodgkin lymphoma. The CDR3 bases are TGCGCCACCTCCCCGTCTACCGGGGAGCTGTTTTTT. Protein: CATSPSTGELFF.